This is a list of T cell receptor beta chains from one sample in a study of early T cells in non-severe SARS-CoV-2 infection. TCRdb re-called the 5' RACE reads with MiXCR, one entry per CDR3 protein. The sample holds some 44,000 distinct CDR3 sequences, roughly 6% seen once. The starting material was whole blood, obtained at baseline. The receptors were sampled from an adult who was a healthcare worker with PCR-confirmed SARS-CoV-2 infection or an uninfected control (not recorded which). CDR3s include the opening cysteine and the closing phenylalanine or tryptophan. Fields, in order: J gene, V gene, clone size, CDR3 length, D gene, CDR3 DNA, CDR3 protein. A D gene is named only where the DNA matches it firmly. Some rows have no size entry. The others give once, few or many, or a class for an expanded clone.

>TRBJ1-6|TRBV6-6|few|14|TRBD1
TGTGCCAGCAGCCGTGACAGGGACAATTCACCCCTCCACTTT
CASSRDRDNSPLHF
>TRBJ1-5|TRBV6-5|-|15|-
TGTGCCAGCAGTTACTCGCAGGGGCGCAATCAGCCCCAGCATTTT
CASSYSQGRNQPQHF
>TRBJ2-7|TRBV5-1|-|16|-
TGCGCCAGCAGCTTGACCTTAGCGGCGTTATCCTACGAGCAGTACTTC
CASSLTLAALSYEQYF
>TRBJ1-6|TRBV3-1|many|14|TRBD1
TGTGCCAGCAGCCCCGGGACAGGGGGTTCACCCCTCCACTTT
CASSPGTGGSPLHF
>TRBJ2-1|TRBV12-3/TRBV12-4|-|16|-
TGTGCCAGCAGTTTAGCGGCATTGGGATCCCACAATGAGCAGTTCTTC
CASSLAALGSHNEQFF
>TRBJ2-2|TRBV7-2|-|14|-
TGTGCCAGCAGCTTAGAAGAGGGGAGCGGGGAGCTGTTTTTT
CASSLEEGSGELFF
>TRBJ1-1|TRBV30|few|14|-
TGTGCCTGGAGTGTATCATCCCTGAACACTGAAGCTTTCTTT
CAWSVSSLNTEAFF
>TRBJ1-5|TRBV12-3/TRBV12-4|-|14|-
TGTGCCAGCAGCCCCGGCTGGTCCAATCAGCCCCAGCATTTT
CASSPGWSNQPQHF
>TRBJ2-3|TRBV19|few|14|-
TGTGCCAGTAGGCTCGAGGGGGGCACAGATACGCAGTATTTT
CASRLEGGTDTQYF
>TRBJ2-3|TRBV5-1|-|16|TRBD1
TGCGCCAGCAGTCCGCCGGGACAGGGGGCCGGAGATACGCAGTATTTT
CASSPPGQGAGDTQYF
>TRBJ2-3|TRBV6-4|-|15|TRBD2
TGTGCCAGCAGCCCGACGAGCGGGGTAGCAGATACGCAGTATTTT
CASSPTSGVADTQYF
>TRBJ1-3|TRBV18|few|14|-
TGTGCCAGCTCTAGACAGTCCCTTGGAAACACCATATATTTT
CASSRQSLGNTIYF
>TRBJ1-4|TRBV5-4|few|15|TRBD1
TGTGCCAGCAGCGTGACTACAGGGGGAAATGAAAAACTGTTTTTT
CASSVTTGGNEKLFF
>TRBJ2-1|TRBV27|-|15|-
TGTGCCAGCAGTCCGGACTCCTTAGCTATCAATGAGCAGTTCTTC
CASSPDSLAINEQFF
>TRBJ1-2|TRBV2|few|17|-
TGTGCCAGCAGTAAGCAGGGTTTTACTGAAGCTAACTATGGCTACACCTTC
CASSKQGFTEANYGYTF
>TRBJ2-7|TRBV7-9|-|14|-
TGTGCCAGCAGCTCAGGGGCCAGCTCCTACGAGCAGTACTTC
CASSSGASSYEQYF
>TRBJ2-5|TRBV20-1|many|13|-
TGCAGTGCTAGAGGACTTAATAAAGAGACCCAGTACTTC
CSARGLNKETQYF
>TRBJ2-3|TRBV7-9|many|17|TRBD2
TGTGCCAGCAGCTCAGGCGGTGGAGCGGGACTCACAGATACGCAGTATTTT
CASSSGGGAGLTDTQYF
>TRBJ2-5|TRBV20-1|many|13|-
TGCAGTGCGGCTCACAAGCCGATAGAGACCCAGTACTTC
CSAAHKPIETQYF
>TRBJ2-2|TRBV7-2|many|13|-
TGTGCCAGCAGCTTACAGGGGACCGGGGAGCTGTTTTTT
CASSLQGTGELFF
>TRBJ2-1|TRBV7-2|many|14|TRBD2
TGTGCCAGCAGCTTGGGGACTAGCATCAATGAGCAGTTCTTC
CASSLGTSINEQFF
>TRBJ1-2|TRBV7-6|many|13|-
TGTGCCAGCAGCTTAGGAAGGGGGTATGGCTACACCTTC
CASSLGRGYGYTF
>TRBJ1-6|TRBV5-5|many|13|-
TGTGCCAGCAGCTTGGTCAGTTCTTCACCCCTCCACTTT
CASSLVSSSPLHF
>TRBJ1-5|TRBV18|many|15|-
TGTGCCAGCTCACCAGGGGGCAGGGTCAATCAGCCCCAGCATTTT
CASSPGGRVNQPQHF
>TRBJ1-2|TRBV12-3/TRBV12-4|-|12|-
TGTGCCAGCAGCAGGGCTAACTATGGCTACACCTTC
CASSRANYGYTF
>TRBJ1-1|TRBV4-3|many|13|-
TGCGCCAGCAGCCTCGCTCGGTACACTGAAGCTTTCTTT
CASSLARYTEAFF
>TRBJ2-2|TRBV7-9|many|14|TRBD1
TGTGCCAGCAGCGCTCAGGGGGCCACCGGGGAGCTGTTTTTT
CASSAQGATGELFF
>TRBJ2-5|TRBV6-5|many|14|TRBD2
TGTGCCAGCAGTTATGGTGTCGGGGGGGAGACCCAGTACTTC
CASSYGVGGETQYF
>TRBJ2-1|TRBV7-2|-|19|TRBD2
TGTGCCAGCAGCCCCGCGGTTGGTAGCGGGGGGGCTGGATACAATGAGCAGTTCTTC
CASSPAVGSGGAGYNEQFF
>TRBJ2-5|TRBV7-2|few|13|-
TGTGCCAGCAGAGGTACCGCTTGGGAGACCCAGTACTTC
CASRGTAWETQYF
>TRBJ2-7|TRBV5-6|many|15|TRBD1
TGTGCCAGCAGTCGAGCCGGGACAGGGCCCTACGAGCAGTACTTC
CASSRAGTGPYEQYF
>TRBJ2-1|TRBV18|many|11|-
TGTGCCAGCTCACCACTGAATGAGCAGTTCTTC
CASSPLNEQFF
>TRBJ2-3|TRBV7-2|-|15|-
TGTGCCAGCAGCCCGCCCATGGGACCCACAGATACGCAGTATTTT
CASSPPMGPTDTQYF
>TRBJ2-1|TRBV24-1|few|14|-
TGTGCCACCTCAGGGGACCAATCTCGCAATGAGCAGTTCTTC
CATSGDQSRNEQFF
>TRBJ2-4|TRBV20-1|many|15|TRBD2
TGCAGTGCTAGGGGACTAGCGGGGCGAAAAAACATTCAGTACTTC
CSARGLAGRKNIQYF
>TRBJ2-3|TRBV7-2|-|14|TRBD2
TGTGCCAGCAGACCGGGACTAGCCGGAGATACGCAGTATTTT
CASRPGLAGDTQYF
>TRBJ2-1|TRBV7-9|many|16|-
TGTGCCAGCAGCCCAGCGGGTTTTGGACAGGACAATGAGCAGTTCTTC
CASSPAGFGQDNEQFF
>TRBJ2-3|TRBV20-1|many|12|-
TGCAGTGCTAGCGGATCCACAGATACGCAGTATTTT
CSASGSTDTQYF
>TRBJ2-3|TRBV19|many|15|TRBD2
TGTGCCAGTAGTCTCGGGACTAGCGGGGAGTATACGCAGTATTTT
CASSLGTSGEYTQYF
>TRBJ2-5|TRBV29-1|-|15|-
TGCAGCTTATACCCCGGGGCAGGAAGTAAAGAGACCCAGTACTTC
CSLYPGAGSKETQYF
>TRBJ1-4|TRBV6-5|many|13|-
TGTGCCAGCAGTTCATCGCGGGATGAAAAACTGTTTTTT
CASSSSRDEKLFF
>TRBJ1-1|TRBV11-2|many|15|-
TGTGCCAGCAGTCCCGGACCCTACAGGGACACTGAAGCTTTCTTT
CASSPGPYRDTEAFF
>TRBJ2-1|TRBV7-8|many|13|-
TGTGCCAGCAGCTTACAACTTAGCAATGAGCAGTTCTTC
CASSLQLSNEQFF
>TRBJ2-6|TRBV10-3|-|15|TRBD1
TGTGCCATCAGTGGGACAGGGGCTGGGGCCAACGTCCTGACTTTC
CAISGTGAGANVLTF